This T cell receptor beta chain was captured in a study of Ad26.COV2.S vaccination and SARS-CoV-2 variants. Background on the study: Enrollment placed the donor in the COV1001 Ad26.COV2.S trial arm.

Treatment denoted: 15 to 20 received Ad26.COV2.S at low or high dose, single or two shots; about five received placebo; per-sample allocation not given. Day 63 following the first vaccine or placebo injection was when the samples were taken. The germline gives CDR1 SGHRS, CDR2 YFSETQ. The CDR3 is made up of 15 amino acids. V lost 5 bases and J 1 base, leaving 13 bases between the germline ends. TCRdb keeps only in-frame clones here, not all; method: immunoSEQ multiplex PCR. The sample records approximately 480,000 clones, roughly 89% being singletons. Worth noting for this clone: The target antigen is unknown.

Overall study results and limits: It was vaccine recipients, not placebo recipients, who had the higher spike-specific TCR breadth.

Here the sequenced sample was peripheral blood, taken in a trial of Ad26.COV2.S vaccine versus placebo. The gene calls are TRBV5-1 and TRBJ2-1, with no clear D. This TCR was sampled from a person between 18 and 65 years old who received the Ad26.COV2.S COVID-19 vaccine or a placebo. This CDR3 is CASRLSARSYNEQFF. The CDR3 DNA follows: TGCGCCAGCAGGCTCTCCGCTAGATCCTACAATGAGCAGTTCTTC.